One and the same sample provided the 27 T cell receptor beta chains below, sequenced in a study of T-cell memory formation after mild COVID-19. MiXCR, applied by TCRdb to the 5' RACE reads, yields one record per CDR3 protein. The table has fewer than 700,000 distinct CDR3 sequences, less than 25% seen once. Source material: PBMCs or a T cell subset sorted from them (not recorded which). Receptors were obtained from an adult woman who had mild COVID-19 (a few samples of this study predate the infection). Cell type and time point are not known.

The rearrangement uses TRBV5-4 and TRBJ2-7; 14 nucleotides align to TRBD2. Germline CDR1 and CDR2: SGHNT and YYREEE (reference sequence). Germline trimming cut 4 bases from V and 5 bases from J; bases unmatched to any gene: 8. The CDR3 is made up of 16 amino acids. The DNA for the CDR3 is TGTGCCAGCAGCGTCGGGACTAGCGGGAGTCGACACGAGCAGTACTTC. Translating gives CASSVGTSGSRHEQYF.

This rearrangement joins TRBV4-3 to TRBJ1-2; D gene ambiguous. The CDR3 is made up of 15 amino acids. Germline V gene data show CDR1 as LGHNA and CDR2 as YSLEER. The V gene lost 0 bases and the J gene lost 4 bases, with 12 bases spanning the gap. The CDR3, as DNA: TGCGCCAGCAGCCAAGACCCCCGGGTCGGCTATGGCTACACCTTC. This sequence encodes CASSQDPRVGYGYTF.

This clonotype has more than one count but fewer than ten. The V and J genes are TRBV5-1 and TRBJ1-5, with TRBD1 as a possible D gene (5 bases). V dropped 4 bases and J dropped 2 bases, with 16 bases sitting between them. CDR1 SGHRS and CDR2 YFSETQ come from the germline V gene. This CDR3 is 16 amino acids long. CDR3 DNA sequence: TGCGCCAGCAGCCTCTCTGGGGGGGACGGCAATCAGCCCCAGCATTTT. As protein: CASSLSGGDGNQPQHF.

The CDR3 reads CSARDLSAGDNQPQHF. The CDR3 nucleotides are TGCAGTGCTAGAGATCTATCGGCAGGGGACAATCAGCCCCAGCATTTT. The V call is TRBV20-1, the J call TRBJ1-5; TRBD1 is a possible D gene (6 bases). Germline values: CDR1 DFQATT, CDR2 SNEGSKA (reference sequence). CDR3 length: 16 residues. V gave up 0 bases and J gave up 3 bases, with 15 bases separating them.

The chain carries TRBV27 and TRBJ2-1; the match to TRBD2 covers 7 bases. The CDR3 runs to 16 residues. Germline assignment: CDR1 MNHEY and CDR2 SMNVEV (reference sequence). The trim removed 6 bases at V and 0 bases at J, leaving 8 bases unmatched. CDR3 amino acids: CASSTIAGSSYNEQFF. In DNA form, the CDR3 reads TGTGCCAGCAGCACCATAGCGGGTAGCTCCTACAATGAGCAGTTCTTC.

The V call is TRBV3-1, the J call TRBJ2-7; unclear D gene. The germline V gene has CDR1 LGHDT and CDR2 YNNKEL (reference sequence). Deletions cut 7 bases from V and 2 bases from J, with 18 bases between. The length of the CDR3 is 15 residues. The CDR3 DNA is TGTGCCAGCACGAAGCATTCGACTCGTCCCTACGAGCAGTACTTC. Translated: CASTKHSTRPYEQYF.

The chain recombines TRBV12-3 or TRBV12-4 with TRBJ2-7; D perhaps matches TRBD2 (6 bases). CDR3 length: 13 residues. V was pared by 6 bases and J by 6 bases, with 15 bases between. CDR3 residues: CASSPSRRVEQYF. Here the CDR3 DNA reads TGTGCCAGCAGCCCGTCAAGGAGGGTCGAGCAGTACTTC.

The chain carries TRBV7-2 and TRBJ1-4, with D unclear. Germline V gives CDR1 SGHTA, CDR2 FQGNSA. V was clipped by 3 bases and J by 3 bases, with 8 bases between them. The CDR3 loop spans 14 amino acids. The CDR3 DNA reads TGTGCCAGCAGCTTCTTCGGGTCTAATGAAAAACTGTTTTTT. Its protein is CASSFFGSNEKLFF.

V is TRBV6-1 and J is TRBJ2-5; 12 nucleotides align to TRBD2. CDR3 length: 15 amino acids. The germline CDR1 and CDR2 sequences are MNHNS and SASEGT. The J segment lost 2 bases and the V segment lost 6 bases, leaving 4 bases of the junction unmatched. CDR3 bases: TGTGCCAGCAGGGAGACTAGCGGGGGACAAGAGACCCAGTACTTC. This gives the protein CASRETSGGQETQYF.

This clonotype has a handful of counts. This chain links TRBV7-2 with TRBJ2-1; 12 bases fit TRBD2. The trim removed 5 bases at V and 7 bases at J, leaving 9 bases unmatched. This CDR3 contains 16 residues. Germline loops: CDR1 SGHTA, CDR2 FQGNSA. CDR3: CASSTATSGSGNEQFF. CDR3 DNA sequence: TGTGCCAGCAGCACCGCGACTAGCGGGAGCGGTAATGAGCAGTTCTTC.

The chain employs TRBV6-5 and TRBJ2-7; the match to TRBD2 covers 10 bases. J lost 2 bases, V lost 6 bases, and 4 bases had no gene match. This CDR3 has 14 amino acids. Germline CDR1 is MNHEY and CDR2 is SVGAGI. DNA of the CDR3: TGTGCCAGCAGGAGACTAGCGGGCGCCTACGAGCAGTACTTC. Its protein is CASRRLAGAYEQYF.

The chain joins TRBV20-1 to TRBJ2-1; a weak D match, TRBD2 (6 bases). Per germline, CDR1 DFQATT and CDR2 SNEGSKA (reference sequence). There are 12 residues in the CDR3. V gave up 5 bases and J gave up 15 bases, with 20 bases separating them. This CDR3 reads CSASQTRLIGFF. The CDR3 nucleotides are TGCAGTGCTTCCCAGACTAGACTGATAGGGTTCTTC.

The chain is built from TRBV12-3 or TRBV12-4 and TRBJ2-7; the D gene is possibly TRBD2 (6 bases). Trimming removed 3 bases at V and 7 bases at J, with 13 bases between. The CDR3 contains 13 residues. The CDR3 sequence: CASSFGGAWEQYF. The DNA of the CDR3 is TGTGCCAGCAGTTTTGGAGGGGCGTGGGAGCAGTACTTC.

This clonotype was picked up a small number of times. This chain joins TRBV7-8 and TRBJ1-4; D call uncertain. CDR3 length equals 15 residues. V was clipped by 1 base and J by 6 bases, with 12 bases between them. CDR1 is SGHVS and CDR2 is FQNEAQ in the germline V gene. The CDR3 bases are TGTGCCAGCAGCTTAGGGGTTGGTCCGGATGAAAAACTGTTTTTT. Its protein is CASSLGVGPDEKLFF.

V gene TRBV7-6 combines with J gene TRBJ2-5; D gene ambiguous. The CDR3 runs 11 residues. Trimming removed 5 bases at V and 5 bases at J, with 6 bases between. In germline, CDR1 is SGHVS, CDR2 FNYEAQ. CDR3 nucleotide sequence: TGTGCCAGCAGCCAGATGGAGACCCAGTACTTC. This codes for CASSQMETQYF.

This rearrangement joins TRBV14 to TRBJ1-5; 7 nucleotides line up with TRBD1. This CDR3 has 18 amino acids. J was trimmed by 6 bases and V by 4 bases; bases with no gene match: 18. Germline CDR1 is SGHDN and CDR2 is FVKESK. The CDR3 DNA reads TGTGCCAGCAGCCCAGGGGGACTAGGATTCAATAAGAGTCAGCCCCAGCATTTT. This codes for CASSPGGLGFNKSQPQHF. The entire variable domain, with the rest obtained from reference TRBV14 and TRBJ1-5, is as follows: EAGVTQFPSHSVIEKGQTVTLRCDPISGHDNLYWYRRVMGKEIKFLLHFVKESKQDESGMPNNRFLAERTGGTYSTLKVQPAELEDSGVYFCASSPGGLGFNKSQPQHFGDGTRLSIL.

The V gene is TRBV7-8, the J gene TRBJ2-5; D call uncertain. Trimming removed 5 bases at V and 4 bases at J, with 11 bases between. The CDR3 covers 13 residues. From germline, CDR1 is SGHVS and CDR2 FQNEAQ. CDR3 sequence (DNA): TGTGCCAGCAGCCCCGAGGTTGGAGAGACCCAGTACTTC. This sequence encodes CASSPEVGETQYF.

V and J are TRBV19 and TRBJ2-7, with a weak D call TRBD1 (6 bases). The CDR3 is 14 amino acids. V dropped 6 bases and J dropped 2 bases, with 14 bases sitting between them. The germline CDR1 and CDR2 sequences are LNHDA and SQIVND (reference sequence). The CDR3 here is CASSSGHGPYEQYF. Here the CDR3 DNA reads TGTGCCAGTAGCTCGGGACATGGTCCCTACGAGCAGTACTTC.

In its sample, this clonotype was seen many times. The chain recombines TRBV4-2 with TRBJ2-2; 7 nucleotides match TRBD2. Germline lookup yields CDR1 LGHNA and CDR2 YNFKEQ. The V segment lost 0 bases and the J segment 8 bases; nucleotides outside the gene matches: 12. The CDR3 loop spans 17 amino acids. CDR3 sequence: CASSQEELASRIGELFF. The CDR3 DNA reads TGTGCCAGCAGCCAAGAGGAACTAGCGTCTCGGATAGGGGAGCTGTTTTTT.

This chain links TRBV5-1 with TRBJ1-2; a weak D match, TRBD1 (5 bases). The V end was cut by 4 bases, the J end by 7 bases, with 20 bases between. CDR3 length equals 15 residues. The V gene's germline CDR1 is SGHRS and CDR2 YFSETQ. This CDR3 is CASSEITGTARGYTF. The DNA for the CDR3 is TGCGCCAGCAGCGAGATAACTGGGACCGCACGTGGCTACACCTTC.

The chain carries TRBV20-1 and TRBJ2-7, with 9 bases identical to TRBD2. CDR3 length equals 13 residues. Germline CDR1 is DFQATT and CDR2 is SNEGSKA (reference sequence). Trimming at V came to 6 bases and at J to 9 bases, leaving 12 bases not matched to a gene. The CDR3 loop reads CSAPREGRGGQYF. DNA for the CDR3: TGCAGTGCGCCGCGGGAGGGCCGAGGGGGGCAGTACTTC.

This chain uses TRBV12-3 or TRBV12-4 with TRBJ2-5, with 12 nucleotides matching TRBD2. The CDR3 extends over 15 amino acids. J was trimmed by 4 bases and V by 5 bases; bases with no gene match: 5. CDR3 amino acids: CASSMGLAGVETQYF. CDR3 bases: TGTGCCAGCAGTATGGGACTAGCGGGCGTAGAGACCCAGTACTTC.

This clonotype was counted only a few times. The chain couples TRBV14 to TRBJ1-1; no firm D call. Trimming took 0 bases from V and 10 from J, leaving 12 bases between them. The CDR3 totals 13 residues. CDR1 is SGHDN and CDR2 is FVKESK in the germline V gene. CDR3 sequence: CASSQDRPERAFF. DNA for the CDR3: TGTGCCAGCAGCCAAGACAGGCCCGAGCGAGCTTTCTTT.

This clonotype was seen more than once but under ten times. The chain is built from TRBV7-9 and TRBJ1-5; no clear D. The CDR3 totals 13 residues. Trimming left V 5 bases short and J 7 bases short, with 12 bases between. Germline assignment: CDR1 SEHNR and CDR2 FQNEAQ (reference sequence). The CDR3 protein is CASSRDSTQPQHF. CDR3 coding DNA: TGTGCCAGCAGCCGTGACTCGACCCAGCCCCAGCATTTT.

The CDR3 protein is CASSSGTVDPYGYTF. The CDR3 nucleotides are TGTGCCAGCAGCTCAGGGACCGTGGATCCTTATGGCTACACCTTC. The V call is TRBV7-8, the J call TRBJ1-2; tentative D call: TRBD1 (5 bases). The CDR3 consists of 15 residues. Germline V gene data show CDR1 as SGHVS and CDR2 as FQNEAQ. V was cut by 4 bases and J by 5 bases, with 17 bases left in between.

J is TRBJ1-5 and V is TRBV13, with TRBD1 identical over 8 bases. V dropped 3 bases and J dropped 5; count of bases not matched to a gene: 3. Germline loops: CDR1 PRHDT, CDR2 FYEKMQ (reference sequence). The CDR3 has 14 residues. The CDR3 is CASSFGQGDQPQHF. The CDR3 DNA reads TGTGCCAGCAGCTTCGGACAGGGTGATCAGCCCCAGCATTTT. The full variable domain, completed using reference TRBV13 and TRBJ1-5, is AAGVIQSPRHLIKEKRETATLKCYPIPRHDTVYWYQQGPGQDPQFLISFYEKMQSDKGSIPDRFSAQQFSDYHSELNMSSLELGDSALYFCASSFGQGDQPQHFGDGTRLSIL.

The rearrangement links TRBV19 to TRBJ1-1; D remains unclear. The V end was cut by 5 bases, the J end by 0 bases, with 7 bases between. CDR1 LNHDA and CDR2 SQIVND come from the germline V gene (reference sequence). This CDR3 contains 13 residues. CDR3 amino acids: CASSELMNTEAFF. CDR3 coding DNA: TGTGCCAGTAGTGAGCTCATGAACACTGAAGCTTTCTTT. The full variable domain, in which reference TRBV19 and TRBJ1-1 provide the parts outside the CDR3, is DGGITQSPKYLFRKEGQNVTLSCEQNLNHDAMYWYRQDPGQGLRLIYYSQIVNDFQKGDIAEGYSVSREKKESFPLTVTSAQKNPTAFYLCASSELMNTEAFFGQGTRLTVV.